Sequencing of this T cell receptor (beta chain) was carried out in a study of shared clonotypes between healthy human individuals. On the study more broadly: Used for every donor were three CD4 naive, three CD4 memory, two CD8 naive and one CD8 memory plate. Study conclusions and caveats: Roughly 5% of naive CD4 clonotypes were shared across four donors.

Execution of the assay was at deep level. Sequencing used immunoSEQ multiplex PCR; TCRdb keeps in-frame clones, though not all of them. The table lists under 200,000 clones, about 93% of them singletons. As to this clone: The antigen remains unidentified.

Memory CD4+ cells were the fraction left after CD45RA+ naive selection. This CDR3 has 14 amino acids. The sequencing sample was made of naive CD4+ T cells sorted from blood. Subset reported: CD45RA+ positively selected. This chain uses TRBV21-1 with TRBJ2-5; the table assigns TRBD1, which was not confirmed against the DNA. The better agreement between TRBJ2-7 and the DNA end casts doubt on the J call. TRBV21-1 is noted as a pseudogene. The TCR originated in a woman aged 30 to 39 in good health. The CDR3 region has the DNA TGTGCCAGCAGAGGGACAGGGGGCGCTTACGAGCAGTACTTC. Its translation: CASRGTGGAYEQYF.